This passage covers 27 T cell receptor beta chains from one sample sequenced in a study of tumor-infiltrating lymphocytes in primary liver carcinoma. Bulk tissue was left unsorted, and RNA and DNA were co-extracted from 20-30 mg of it. Total RNA (around 500 ng) served as template for TCR beta cDNA synthesis primed by a constant-region primer. TCR beta libraries came from three nested multiplex PCR rounds using slightly modified ARM-PCR. For about 11 cycles apiece, the opening two PCR rounds ran with TRBV1-TRBV30 forward primers and a C-beta reverse primer. TCRdb fed the multiplex PCR reads into MiXCR, producing one record per CDR3 protein. The profile shows approximately 40,000 distinct CDR3 sequences, roughly four fifths of them singletons. The sequenced sample consisted of liver tumor tissue from sampling region 4. Regarding subset: tumor region T4, right-lateral pole. These TCRs come from a man aged 35 to 55 with primary liver carcinoma and hepatitis B virus infection.

This clonotype was observed a single time. No conserved phenylalanine or tryptophan is present at the end of the CDR3, so a read error is the likely explanation. The genes are TRBV6-1 and TRBJ1-2, with D possibly being TRBD1 (5 bases). V lost 11 bases and J 10 bases, leaving 23 bases between the germline ends. The CDR3 consists of 13 residues. Germline V lookup: CDR1 MNHNS, CDR2 SASEGT. The CDR3 is CACIYAQGNDYTS. CDR3 nucleotides: TGTGCCTGCATCTACGCGCAGGGAAACGACTACACCTCC.

On this clonotype itself: A read error is likely, as this CDR3 ends without the conserved phenylalanine or tryptophan. This chain uses TRBV4-2 with TRBJ2-1, with 14 bases lining up with TRBD2. The CDR3 runs 16 residues. In germline, CDR1 is LGHNA, CDR2 YNFKEQ. CDR3 sequence (DNA): TGTGTCAGCAGCCAGACGACTAGCGGGAGGGACAATGCGCAGTTCCTC. This gives the protein CVSSQTTSGRDNAQFL.

This clonotype was counted at least ten times. V and J are TRBV7-3 and TRBJ2-1, with 7 bases lining up with TRBD2. The CDR3 extends over 15 amino acids. Per the germline V gene, CDR1 is SGHTA and CDR2 is FQGTGA. With V trimmed by 4 bases and J by 6 bases, 9 bases remained unmatched. The CDR3 loop is CASSSSGTGFNEQFF. The CDR3 DNA follows: TGTGCCAGCAGCTCAAGCGGGACCGGGTTCAATGAGCAGTTCTTC.

About this clonotype: With a much larger clone just one base away, this may be a read error. This chain links TRBV9 with TRBJ1-4, with D unclear. This CDR3 comprises 14 residues. Germline CDR1 is SGDLS and CDR2 is YYNGEE. CDR3: CASRVGDANEKLFF. The CDR3 nucleotides read TGTGCCAGCAGGGTAGGTGATGCCAATGAAAAACTGTTTTTT. Together with reference TRBV9 and TRBJ1-4, the CDR3 gives the full variable domain: DSGVTQTPKHLITATGQRVTLRCSPRSGDLSVYWYQQSLDQGLQFLIQYYNGEERAKGNILERFSAQQFPDLHSELNLSSLELGDSALYFCASRVGDANEKLFFGSGTQLSVL.

This clonotype was seen many times. The chain employs TRBV29-1 and TRBJ2-5; D unresolved. The CDR3 covers 14 residues. Trimming pared 6 bases from V and 5 bases from J, leaving 19 bases between. Germline V gene lookup returns CDR1 SQVTM and CDR2 ANQGSEA. Here the CDR3 reads CSVEFPAAHETQYF. CDR3 DNA sequence: TGCAGCGTCGAATTCCCAGCCGCCCATGAGACCCAGTACTTC. Drawing the rest from reference TRBV29-1 and TRBJ2-5, the complete variable domain is SAVISQKPSRDICQRGTSLTIQCQVDSQVTMMFWYRQQPGQSLTLIATANQGSEATYESGFVIDKFPISRPNLTFSTLTVSNMSPEDSSIYLCSVEFPAAHETQYFGPGTRLLVL.

A note on this clonotype: Here the CDR3 omits its conserved ending phenylalanine or tryptophan, so a read error is the likely source. The chain uses TRBV11-2 and TRBJ2-7; the D is unclear. The germline CDR1 and CDR2 sequences are SGHAT and FQNNGV. This CDR3 spans 14 amino acids. The CDR3 protein is CASILDQQAYGQYS. DNA for the CDR3: TGTGCCAGCATCTTAGATCAACAAGCCTACGGGCAGTACTCC.

Concerning this clonotype: Given a much more abundant clone one base away, this may be a read error. This chain uses TRBV28 with TRBJ2-7, with D maybe TRBD2 (5 bases). Trimming stripped 7 bases from V and 3 bases from J, with 16 bases between. The CDR3 sequence is 14 residues long. In germline, CDR1 is MDHEN, CDR2 SYDVKM. In DNA, the CDR3 is TGTGCCAGCAATGAGGGCCTTGTCTTCTACGAGCAGTACTTC. Its protein product is CASNEGLVFYEQYF. The whole variable domain, filled in from reference TRBV28 and TRBJ2-7, reads DVKVTQSSRYLVKRTGEKVFLECVQDMDHENMFWYRQDPGLGLRLIYFSYDVKMKEKGDIPEGYSVSREKKERFSLILESASTNQTSMYLCASNEGLVFYEQYFGPGTRLTVT.

This clonotype was observed once. Here the CDR3 reads CASSPRDRGQGAQYF. CDR3 DNA sequence: TGTGCCAGCAGCCCCCGGGACAGGGGGCAAGGGGCCCAGTACTTC. The V gene is TRBV7-9, the J gene TRBJ2-5, with 12 bases aligning to TRBD1. Germline V gives CDR1 SEHNR, CDR2 FQNEAQ (reference sequence). The ends lost 5 bases at V and 9 bases at J; junction bases unmatched: 10. The CDR3 is made up of 15 amino acids.

V gene TRBV28 combines with J gene TRBJ1-1, with D unresolved. CDR1 and CDR2 (germline): MDHEN, SYDVKM. This CDR3 spans 12 amino acids. This chain's CDR3 is CTGSLGGSGAFF. DNA for the CDR3: TGTACCGGCAGTTTAGGAGGGAGTGGAGCTTTCTTT.

The chain carries TRBV11-1 and TRBJ2-3, with unresolved D. V shed 9 bases and J shed 3 bases, with 19 bases lying between them. Per the germline V gene, CDR1 is SGHAT and CDR2 is FQDESV (reference sequence). The CDR3 is made up of 15 amino acids. CDR3 in amino acids: CASGPRHGLTDTQYF. CDR3 sequence (DNA): TGTGCCAGTGGCCCGAGACATGGATTAACAGATACGCAGTATTTT.

This clonotype was observed at least ten times. This chain links TRBV30 with TRBJ2-1; 8 bases agree with TRBD1. This CDR3 contains 15 residues. Trimming at V came to 3 bases and at J to 8 bases, leaving 12 bases not matched to a gene. From germline, CDR1 is GTSNPN and CDR2 SVGIG (reference sequence). The CDR3 bases are TGTGCCTGGAGCGCAGGGACAGGCGGACTGGATGAGCAGTTCTTC. This sequence encodes CAWSAGTGGLDEQFF.

For this clonotype: The junction departs from the called germline gene at one end, perhaps through a read error. The V and J genes are TRBV11-1 and TRBJ1-6; D uncertain. Germline V lookup: CDR1 SGHAT, CDR2 FQDESV (reference sequence). The CDR3 sequence is 13 residues long. The CDR3 DNA sequence: TGTGCCTGCAGTCTGACACTAGTTTCACCCCTCCACTTT. Amino acids: CACSLTLVSPLHF.

This clonotype was counted a few times. This sequence joins TRBV6-1 and TRBJ2-7, with 9 bases aligning to TRBD2. The germline V gene has CDR1 MNHNS and CDR2 SASEGT. The CDR3 contains 14 residues. V lost 10 bases and J lost 2; bases outside the gene matches: 9. Here the CDR3 reads CATSSGSLTYEQYF. As DNA, the CDR3 is TGTGCCACGAGTAGCGGGAGCCTTACCTACGAGCAGTACTTC.

On this clonotype: Because it lacks the conserved phenylalanine or tryptophan at the end, this CDR3 is likely a read error. The chain uses TRBV14 and TRBJ2-3; perhaps TRBD1 as D (5 bases). Germline CDR1 SGHDN, CDR2 FVKESK. The CDR3 has 13 amino acids. CDR3 sequence reads: CASSRGHTGTQYL. DNA for the CDR3: TGTGCCAGCAGCCGAGGACACACAGGTACGCAGTATCTT.

The chain employs TRBV4-3 and TRBJ2-7; D is possibly TRBD1 or TRBD2 (5 bases each). Trimming removed 3 bases from V and 8 bases from J, with 14 bases in between. The V gene's germline CDR1 is LGHNA and CDR2 YSLEER. The length of the CDR3 is 13 residues. CDR3 sequence: CASSHDRGEQQYF. The CDR3 coding sequence is TGCGCCAGCAGCCACGACAGAGGGGAGCAGCAGTACTTC.

This clonotype was seen only once. One end of the junction does not line up with germline, which may come from a read error. The chain uses TRBV6-1 and TRBJ2-3; D is unclear. The CDR3 is made up of 12 amino acids. Germline CDR1 MNHNS, CDR2 SASEGT. CDR3 region: CPSKPSTDTQYF. The DNA for the CDR3 is TGTCCCAGCAAGCCCAGTACAGATACACAGTATTTT.

By share of the sample, this clonotype is medium-sized. The V gene is TRBV6-5, the J gene TRBJ1-1, with D perhaps matching TRBD1 (5 bases). Trimming shortened V by 0 bases and J by 6 bases, and 11 bases separated the two germline ends. Germline V gives CDR1 MNHEY, CDR2 SVGAGI. CDR3 length equals 14 residues. CDR3 sequence: CASSYSERGSEAFF. For the CDR3, the DNA is TGTGCCAGCAGTTACTCAGAGAGGGGCTCTGAAGCTTTCTTT.

With regard to this clonotype: As the CDR3 is not closed by the conserved phenylalanine or tryptophan, this likely results from a read error. This chain joins TRBV20-1 and TRBJ2-1, with 14 bases identical to TRBD2. The CDR3 is 15 residues long. The V segment lost 3 bases and the J segment 9 bases; nucleotides outside the gene matches: 7. Germline-derived CDR1 and CDR2 are DFQATT and SNEGSKA (reference sequence). This chain's CDR3 is CSASTGLAGVGEQFL. The CDR3 DNA reads as TGCAGTGCTAGCACGGGACTAGCGGGAGTTGGTGAGCAGTTCTTA.

This clonotype was found many times. The chain recombines TRBV18 with TRBJ1-1; D is uncertain. Per germline, CDR1 KGHSH and CDR2 LQKENI. V was pared by 1 base and J by 1 base, with 13 bases between. This CDR3 comprises 16 residues. The CDR3 bases are TGTGCCAGCTCACCACAGGTCGCACCTCCGAACACTGAAGCTTTCTTT. Translation: CASSPQVAPPNTEAFF. The variable domain in full, completed from reference TRBV18 and TRBJ1-1, reads NAGVMQNPRHLVRRRGQEARLRCSPMKGHSHVYWYRQLPEEGLKFMVYLQKENIIDESGMPKERFSAEFPKEGPSILRIQQVVRGDSAAYFCASSPQVAPPNTEAFFGQGTRLTVV.

The chain has TRBV20-1 and TRBJ2-3, with unresolved D. This CDR3 has 11 residues. The V end lost 5 bases, the J end lost 2 bases, and 5 bases lay between the germline ends. CDR1 DFQATT and CDR2 SNEGSKA come from the germline V gene (reference sequence). The CDR3, as DNA: TGCAGTGCTCTCCTCACAGATACGCAGTATTTT. Encoded protein: CSALLTDTQYF.

The V call is TRBV4-3, the J call TRBJ1-6; maybe TRBD1 (5 bases). CDR1 and CDR2 (germline): LGHNA, YSLEER. V lost 8 bases to trimming and J lost 9 bases, with 23 bases between them. This CDR3 has 16 residues. The CDR3 DNA reads as TGCGCCAGCGGCTCCTGGGACGGGGGAAGGAGTTCACCCCTCCACTTT. This sequence encodes CASGSWDGGRSSPLHF.

This clonotype was seen a single time. The J gene is TRBJ1-1, the V gene TRBV6-5, with D hard to call. This CDR3 has 13 residues. Germline assignment: CDR1 MNHEY and CDR2 SVGAGI. Trimming took 7 bases from V and 11 from J, leaving 20 bases between them. The CDR3 nucleotides read TGTGCCAGCAATAGAACAAGGGAAACAGAGGCTTTCTTT. Translating gives CASNRTRETEAFF.

The CDR3 loop is CASSDSGRTDKLYF. CDR3 nucleotides: TGTGCCAGCAGCGATAGCGGGAGAACAGATAAACTGTATTTT. The J gene is TRBJ2-3, the V gene TRBV5-6; TRBD2 matches at 9 bases. The V gene's germline CDR1 is SGHDT and CDR2 YYEEEE. This CDR3 is 14 amino acids long. V was pared by 4 bases and J by 14 bases, with 14 bases of the junction left unmatched.

As concerns this clonotype: One end of the junction fails to match germline, which may point to a read error. The J gene is TRBJ1-1, the V gene TRBV28, with 7 bases aligning to TRBD1. The CDR3 consists of 15 residues. Germline loops: CDR1 MDHEN, CDR2 SYDVKM. Here the CDR3 DNA reads TGTGCCAGCAGTCTAAGACAGGGACGAAACACTGAAGCTTCCTTT. It specifies CASSLRQGRNTEASF.

The rearrangement links TRBV28 to TRBJ1-5; 9 bases line up with TRBD1. The DNA end is a closer match to TRBJ2-3, so the J assignment may be wrong. The CDR3 extends over 14 amino acids. Germline values: CDR1 MDHEN, CDR2 SYDVKM. In DNA form, the CDR3 reads TGTGCCAGCAGTTTGACAGGGGGAGCGCAGTCCCAGTATTTT. This encodes CASSLTGGAQSQYF.

The chain joins TRBV6-2 or TRBV6-3 to TRBJ2-1; no clear D. CDR3 size: 12 residues. The germline CDR1 and CDR2 sequences are MNHEY and SVGEGT. The V end lost 7 bases, the J end lost 5 bases, and 9 bases lay between the germline ends. The CDR3 bases are TGTGCCAGCAACCCTTGGAACAATGAGCAGTTCTTC. It translates to CASNPWNNEQFF.

This clonotype was detected many times. CDR3 DNA sequence: TGTGCCAGCAGCTTAGACAGGGCGAGTGGCGAGCAGTACTTC. Amino acid sequence: CASSLDRASGEQYF. V gene TRBV7-3 combines with J gene TRBJ2-7, with 7 nucleotides matching TRBD1. Trimming at V came to 2 bases and at J to 6 bases, leaving 7 bases not matched to a gene. There are 14 residues in the CDR3. Germline loops: CDR1 SGHTA, CDR2 FQGTGA.